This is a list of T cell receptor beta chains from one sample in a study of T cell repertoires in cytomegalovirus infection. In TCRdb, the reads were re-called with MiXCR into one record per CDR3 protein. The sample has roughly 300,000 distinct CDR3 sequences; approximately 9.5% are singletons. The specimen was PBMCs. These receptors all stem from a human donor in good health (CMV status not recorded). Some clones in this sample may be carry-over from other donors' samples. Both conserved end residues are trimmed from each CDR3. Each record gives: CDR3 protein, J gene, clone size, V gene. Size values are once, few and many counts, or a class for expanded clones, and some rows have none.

cdr3_aa: ASSFFTTQETQY; j_call: TRBJ2-5; clone_size: .; v_call: TRBV7-2
cdr3_aa: ASSTPSVNYNEQF; j_call: TRBJ2-1; clone_size: few; v_call: TRBV9
cdr3_aa: ASSRHLGGLAGAEQY; j_call: TRBJ2-7; clone_size: few; v_call: TRBV28
cdr3_aa: ASSLPRVTETQY; j_call: TRBJ2-5; clone_size: few; v_call: TRBV5-6
cdr3_aa: SVELSRPSTDTQY; j_call: TRBJ2-3; clone_size: many; v_call: TRBV29-1
cdr3_aa: ASSSEGTGDEKLF; j_call: TRBJ1-4; clone_size: many; v_call: TRBV7-2
cdr3_aa: ASSFFPQDIKNTEAF; j_call: TRBJ1-1; clone_size: .; v_call: TRBV11-1
cdr3_aa: ASSPGTLRNEQF; j_call: TRBJ2-1; clone_size: .; v_call: TRBV7-2
cdr3_aa: ASSLELAKNIQY; j_call: TRBJ2-4; clone_size: .; v_call: TRBV28
cdr3_aa: ASSLVTSGTNEQF; j_call: TRBJ2-1; clone_size: many; v_call: TRBV11-2
cdr3_aa: ASRTPGTGGYEQY; j_call: TRBJ2-7; clone_size: many; v_call: TRBV28
cdr3_aa: ASSYTGAYSNQPQH; j_call: TRBJ1-5; clone_size: many; v_call: TRBV7-2
cdr3_aa: AWSAGTGSYGYT; j_call: TRBJ1-2; clone_size: few; v_call: TRBV30
cdr3_aa: ASSQPGTGGSGYT; j_call: TRBJ1-2; clone_size: .; v_call: TRBV4-1
cdr3_aa: ASSTEGLADYNEQF; j_call: TRBJ2-1; clone_size: few; v_call: TRBV5-1
cdr3_aa: ASSLAGSGGETQY; j_call: TRBJ2-5; clone_size: many; v_call: TRBV7-2
cdr3_aa: ASSPNRGPYEQY; j_call: TRBJ2-7; clone_size: few; v_call: TRBV19
cdr3_aa: ASSLYDGRGVEQY; j_call: TRBJ2-7; clone_size: .; v_call: TRBV5-8
cdr3_aa: ASSPPISSSYNEQF; j_call: TRBJ2-1; clone_size: many; v_call: TRBV18
cdr3_aa: ASSLTGTGLSPLH; j_call: TRBJ1-6; clone_size: many; v_call: TRBV7-2
cdr3_aa: ASSSAGGNTGELF; j_call: TRBJ2-2; clone_size: few; v_call: TRBV27
cdr3_aa: ASSLLGSETQY; j_call: TRBJ2-5; clone_size: many; v_call: TRBV7-2
cdr3_aa: ATSGLGVRSGGHSGANVLT; j_call: TRBJ2-6; clone_size: .; v_call: TRBV15
cdr3_aa: ASSFRGSGNEQF; j_call: TRBJ2-1; clone_size: few; v_call: TRBV11-1
cdr3_aa: ASSILAASSTDTQY; j_call: TRBJ2-3; clone_size: many; v_call: TRBV7-2
cdr3_aa: ASSLDGRRTEAF; j_call: TRBJ1-1; clone_size: .; v_call: TRBV7-6
cdr3_aa: ASTLVGAVGTEAF; j_call: TRBJ1-1; clone_size: few; v_call: TRBV7-9
cdr3_aa: ASSLTSGGATREQY; j_call: TRBJ2-7; clone_size: many; v_call: TRBV7-9
cdr3_aa: ASWDRGREDGYT; j_call: TRBJ1-2; clone_size: .; v_call: TRBV19
cdr3_aa: ASSLEYPRNTEAF; j_call: TRBJ1-1; clone_size: .; v_call: TRBV12-3/TRBV12-4
cdr3_aa: ASSAFNQPQH; j_call: TRBJ1-5; clone_size: .; v_call: TRBV25-1
cdr3_aa: ASSRTGDGYNEQF; j_call: TRBJ2-1; clone_size: many; v_call: TRBV7-3
cdr3_aa: SASRGGAQSEQF; j_call: TRBJ2-1; clone_size: few; v_call: TRBV20-1
cdr3_aa: SARQGEGQPQH; j_call: TRBJ1-5; clone_size: few; v_call: TRBV20-1
cdr3_aa: ASRSDRRLEAF; j_call: TRBJ1-1; clone_size: few; v_call: TRBV7-2
cdr3_aa: ASSLAQRGGEEAF; j_call: TRBJ1-1; clone_size: many; v_call: TRBV7-6
cdr3_aa: ASSYPQKSGGHNEQF; j_call: TRBJ2-1; clone_size: many; v_call: TRBV6-2/TRBV6-3
cdr3_aa: ASSHLLGGGSYEQY; j_call: TRBJ2-7; clone_size: few; v_call: TRBV4-3
cdr3_aa: ASSFAGTSGGNEQF; j_call: TRBJ2-1; clone_size: many; v_call: TRBV7-2
cdr3_aa: ASSGLGQGANTEAF; j_call: TRBJ1-1; clone_size: few; v_call: TRBV6-2/TRBV6-3
cdr3_aa: ASREQDLSSYEQY; j_call: TRBJ2-7; clone_size: many; v_call: TRBV28
cdr3_aa: ASSQDRTGGTEAF; j_call: TRBJ1-1; clone_size: many; v_call: TRBV4-2
cdr3_aa: ASSDWASGGEKEEQY; j_call: TRBJ2-7; clone_size: .; v_call: TRBV2
cdr3_aa: ASSPRDATDTQY; j_call: TRBJ2-3; clone_size: .; v_call: TRBV6-1
cdr3_aa: ASGRDGERNTIY; j_call: TRBJ1-3; clone_size: .; v_call: TRBV2
cdr3_aa: ASSGQGPGYT; j_call: TRBJ1-2; clone_size: .; v_call: TRBV28
cdr3_aa: ASFRENTEAF; j_call: TRBJ1-1; clone_size: .; v_call: TRBV6-2/TRBV6-3
cdr3_aa: ASSQETGHGYT; j_call: TRBJ1-2; clone_size: few; v_call: TRBV4-3
cdr3_aa: ASSYREAIPYEQY; j_call: TRBJ2-7; clone_size: many; v_call: TRBV7-2
cdr3_aa: ASSGRTGGYTEAF; j_call: TRBJ1-1; clone_size: .; v_call: TRBV11-2
cdr3_aa: ASNPGLAAYEQY; j_call: TRBJ2-7; clone_size: .; v_call: TRBV28
cdr3_aa: ASSATRLETQY; j_call: TRBJ2-5; clone_size: many; v_call: TRBV7-2
cdr3_aa: ASSLAGGALYNEQF; j_call: TRBJ2-1; clone_size: many; v_call: TRBV7-6
cdr3_aa: ASRSPADGSYEQY; j_call: TRBJ2-7; clone_size: many; v_call: TRBV6-5
cdr3_aa: ASSLATGQGASYEQY; j_call: TRBJ2-7; clone_size: .; v_call: TRBV7-6
cdr3_aa: ASSYGLAGVEQF; j_call: TRBJ2-1; clone_size: .; v_call: TRBV6-5
cdr3_aa: ASSPRDSLSDTQY; j_call: TRBJ2-3; clone_size: many; v_call: TRBV5-6
cdr3_aa: ASSFQGRREQY; j_call: TRBJ2-7; clone_size: .; v_call: TRBV7-2